One sample yielded the 19 T cell receptor beta chains listed below, sequenced in a study of a mutant IDH1 vaccine in newly diagnosed glioma. No antigen has been assigned to these receptors. Clones were read by immunoSEQ multiplex PCR, and TCRdb kept only the in-frame ones, dropping some. Of tens of thousands of clones in the sample, about four fifths are singletons; the top ten hold roughly 5.2%. The time point is: week 35, safety follow-up. In every dose of vaccine, 300 ug of mutant IDH1 20-mer peptide was given alongside topical imiquimod. Material: PBMCs, obtained from a glioma patient whose treatment included an IDH1 peptide vaccine. The receptors here all came from a man in his forties or fifties with glioma.

Note on this clone: Given a much more abundant clone one base away, this may be a read error. V is TRBV2 and J is TRBJ2-2; 8 nucleotides agree with TRBD1. The J segment lost 4 bases and the V segment lost 5 bases, leaving 0 bases of the junction unmatched. The length of the CDR3 is 13 residues. Per the germline V gene, CDR1 is SNHLY and CDR2 is FYNNEI. The CDR3 loop is CASSTGGTGELFF. The CDR3 DNA reads as TGTGCCAGCAGTACAGGGGGCACCGGGGAGCTGTTTTTT.

The chain combines TRBV2 with TRBJ2-1; TRBD2 aligns across 12 bases. Germline lookup yields CDR1 SNHLY and CDR2 FYNNEI. CDR3 size: 14 residues. The ends lost 3 bases at V and 8 bases at J; junction bases unmatched: 2. CDR3 protein: CASSELAGGHEQFF. Written as DNA, the CDR3 is TGTGCCAGCAGTGAGCTAGCGGGGGGGCATGAGCAGTTCTTC.

The V and J genes are TRBV5-1 and TRBJ2-5; TRBD2 matches 9 bases. The CDR3 loop spans 19 amino acids. Germline CDR1 reads SGHRS; CDR2 reads YFSETQ. V shed 3 bases and J 2 bases; nucleotides not matched to a gene: 17. This CDR3 is CASSSPRVSGGLRQETQYF. CDR3 coding DNA: TGCGCCAGCAGCTCCCCTAGGGTTAGCGGGGGCCTAAGACAAGAGACCCAGTACTTC.

The rearrangement uses TRBV27 and TRBJ2-1; TRBD2 matches 10 bases. Losses at the gene ends were 6 bases for V and 5 bases for J; bases not matched to a gene: 7. Germline assignment: CDR1 MNHEY and CDR2 SMNVEV (reference sequence). This CDR3 contains 15 residues. For the CDR3, the DNA is TGTGCCAGCAGCATTAGCGGGAGGTTCAACAATGAGCAGTTCTTC. Translation gives CASSISGRFNNEQFF.

The chain uses TRBV9 and TRBJ2-5; the D gene could be TRBD1 or TRBD2 (6 bases each). Trimming left V 3 bases short and J 4 bases short, with 19 bases between. The CDR3 runs 16 residues. From germline, CDR1 is SGDLS and CDR2 YYNGEE. CDR3 in amino acids: CASSGGSGGGGETQYF. The CDR3 DNA is TGTGCCAGCAGCGGAGGTTCAGGCGGAGGGGGAGAGACCCAGTACTTC.

This chain joins TRBV7-2 and TRBJ2-7, with D possibly called TRBD1 or TRBD2 (7 bases each). V was trimmed by 5 bases and J by 6 bases, leaving 17 bases between them. The germline gives CDR1 SGHTA, CDR2 FQGNSA. The CDR3 has 14 residues. CDR3 sequence: CASSPQGGAGEQYF. CDR3 nucleotides: TGTGCCAGCAGCCCCCAGGGGGGGGCCGGCGAGCAGTACTTC.

The chain carries TRBV19 and TRBJ2-7; TRBD1 matches 9 bases. Trimming at V came to 4 bases and at J to 5 bases, leaving 6 bases not matched to a gene. CDR3 size: 14 residues. Germline lookup yields CDR1 LNHDA and CDR2 SQIVND (reference sequence). CDR3 nucleotides: TGTGCCAGTAGTACCGGGACAGGGCTCCACGAGCAGTACTTC. It specifies CASSTGTGLHEQYF.

The chain has TRBV29-1 and TRBJ2-7, with TRBD1 as a possible D gene (7 bases). The length of the CDR3 is 14 residues. Germline CDR1 is SQVTM and CDR2 is ANQGSEA. Deletions cut 7 bases from V and 1 base from J, with 17 bases between. The CDR3: CSAGKQGRSYEQYF. CDR3 DNA: TGCAGCGCCGGGAAACAGGGGAGGTCCTACGAGCAGTACTTC.

There are a few counts of this clone. This sequence joins TRBV7-8 and TRBJ2-3, with D possibly being TRBD1 or TRBD2 (5 bases each). V was pared by 3 bases and J by 1 base, with 11 bases between. This CDR3 has 15 residues. CDR1 and CDR2 (germline): SGHVS, FQNEAQ. The CDR3 sequence: CASSFGRDGTDTQYF. The CDR3 DNA follows: TGTGCCAGCAGCTTCGGACGGGACGGCACAGATACGCAGTATTTT.

This clone showed up just once. The chain has TRBV2 and TRBJ2-7; either TRBD1 or TRBD2 may supply D (6 bases each). V dropped 3 bases and J dropped 3 bases, with 12 bases sitting between them. This CDR3 comprises 14 residues. The V gene's germline CDR1 is SNHLY and CDR2 FYNNEI. The CDR3 sequence: CASSEMRGVYEQYF. CDR3 in DNA: TGTGCCAGCAGTGAGATGAGGGGGGTCTACGAGCAGTACTTC.

This clone was observed a single time. The chain uses TRBV2 and TRBJ2-3, with 10 bases that match TRBD1. CDR3 length equals 17 residues. Germline V gives CDR1 SNHLY, CDR2 FYNNEI. V dropped 3 bases and J dropped 1; count of bases not matched to a gene: 7. CDR3 in amino acids: CASSETGQGFRTDTQYF. The CDR3 DNA follows: TGTGCCAGCAGTGAGACGGGACAGGGGTTCCGCACAGATACGCAGTATTTT.

The chain carries TRBV12-5 and TRBJ1-1, with D unresolved. From germline, CDR1 is LGHNT and CDR2 FRNRAP. V shed 6 bases and J shed 3 bases, with 5 bases lying between them. There are 11 residues in the CDR3. The CDR3 nucleotides read TGTGCTAGTGGCATAGACACTGAAGCTTTCTTT. Its translation is CASGIDTEAFF.

The V gene is TRBV4-3, the J gene TRBJ2-1, with D tentatively TRBD2 (6 bases). V dropped 1 base and J dropped 6 bases, with 10 bases sitting between them. CDR3 size: 14 residues. Germline lookup yields CDR1 LGHNA and CDR2 YSLEER. DNA of the CDR3: TGCGCCAGCAGCCAAGGACTAGGGGTCAATGAGCAGTTCTTC. Its translation is CASSQGLGVNEQFF.

The chain carries TRBV11-3 and TRBJ2-1, with 11 bases fitting TRBD2. The CDR3 is 16 residues long. Per the germline V gene, CDR1 is SGHNT and CDR2 is YENEEA. Trimming removed 1 base from V and 9 bases from J; junction bases left unmatched: 8. CDR3 residues: CASSLALSGRAGEQFF. The DNA of the CDR3 is TGTGCCAGCAGCTTAGCCCTTAGCGGGAGGGCCGGTGAGCAGTTCTTC.

The chain couples TRBV9 to TRBJ1-4, with a possible D match to TRBD1 (6 bases). The V and J ends lost 1 base and 8 bases respectively, with 15 bases between them. The CDR3 has 15 residues. Germline CDR1 and CDR2: SGDLS and YYNGEE. The CDR3 region has the DNA TGTGCCAGCAGCGTATCGTGGACAGTTGGGGAAAAACTGTTTTTT. It specifies CASSVSWTVGEKLFF.

The chain links TRBV7-9 to TRBJ2-5; 14 positions match TRBD2. The length of the CDR3 is 16 residues. Germline CDR1 SEHNR, CDR2 FQNEAQ (reference sequence). The V gene end was trimmed by 1 base and the J gene end by 11 bases; junction bases not matched to a gene: 9. DNA of the CDR3: TGTGCCAGCAGCTTAGTCCCGGGACTAGCGGGAGAGGAGCAGTACTTC. Translating gives CASSLVPGLAGEEQYF.

V gene TRBV10-3 combines with J gene TRBJ1-1, with 9 bases lining up with TRBD1. The germline gives CDR1 ENHRY, CDR2 SYGVKD. The V segment lost 4 bases and the J segment 4 bases; nucleotides outside the gene matches: 1. The length of the CDR3 is 13 residues. The CDR3 spells CAISGTGVTEAFF. CDR3 DNA: TGTGCCATCAGTGGGACAGGGGTCACTGAAGCTTTCTTT.

The V and J genes are TRBV6-1 and TRBJ1-1; D is unclear. CDR1 is MNHNS and CDR2 is SASEGT in the germline V gene. There are 13 residues in the CDR3. The V end lost 5 bases, the J end lost 1 base, and 8 bases lay between the germline ends. CDR3 loop: CASSHYSNTEAFF. CDR3 bases: TGTGCCAGCAGTCACTATTCGAACACTGAAGCTTTCTTT.

This rearrangement joins TRBV28 to TRBJ2-2; D unclear. Looked up from germline, CDR1 is MDHEN and CDR2 is SYDVKM. This CDR3 has 13 amino acids. The V end was cut by 8 bases, the J end by 0 bases, with 7 bases between. CDR3 bases: TGTGCCAGCCGCAGTCCGAACACCGGGGAGCTGTTTTTT. Amino acids: CASRSPNTGELFF.